This is a list of T cell receptor beta chains from one sample in a study of T cells after yellow fever vaccination. TCRdb re-analysed the 5' RACE reads in MiXCR, keeping a single row per CDR3 protein. The table has 150,000 to 200,000 distinct CDR3 sequences, 9.5% to 12% seen once; the top ten hold about 40%. Sequencing used CD8+ T cells sorted from PBMCs, obtained 15 days after the yellow fever booster vaccination. The receptor source for this set is a man aged 18 to 29 who received the YFV17D yellow fever vaccine. Both conserved end residues are trimmed from each CDR3. D genes are given only for firm matches. Expanded clones are given a class, and other clones once, few, many or no size at all.

clone_size d_call j_call v_call cdr3_aa
few TRBD1 TRBJ2-5 TRBV12-3/TRBV12-4 ASSHLPGQGVQETQY
few . TRBJ2-1 TRBV12-3/TRBV12-4 ASSLGGGPLYNEQF
. . TRBJ2-2 TRBV29-1 SVEDRRGVRAGELF
. TRBD1 TRBJ2-2 TRBV4-2 ASSQAGQGNTGELF
few . TRBJ1-1 TRBV6-5 ASSPRAVMNTEAF
few TRBD1 TRBJ2-6 TRBV7-9 ARGRDSDSGANVLT
few TRBD2 TRBJ2-3 TRBV5-1 ASSASLAGRTDTQY
. . TRBJ1-1 TRBV4-3 ASSQDLAGAHGTEAF
few . TRBJ2-5 TRBV4-2 ASSQEVGAQETQY
. . TRBJ1-2 TRBV4-2 ASSQERAGNYGYT
few TRBD1 TRBJ2-7 TRBV5-6 ASSRDRSKQY
. TRBD1 TRBJ2-4 TRBV4-1 ASSQTGTGGSPRNIQY
. TRBD2 TRBJ2-7 TRBV7-2 ASSTMERGWYEQY
. TRBD1 TRBJ1-2 TRBV12-3/TRBV12-4 ASKGTGYYGYT
. TRBD2 TRBJ2-5 TRBV7-9 ASSLGEGETQY
. TRBD2 TRBJ2-1 TRBV10-3 AISDPSGGWSGEQF
. TRBD1 TRBJ1-1 TRBV7-8 ASSSFGQGTEAF
. TRBD1 TRBJ1-2 TRBV27 ASRTDRGTYGYT
. . TRBJ2-1 TRBV6-5 ASRAVGQIYNEQF
few TRBD1 TRBJ2-3 TRBV20-1 SARDWDRTDTQY
many . TRBJ1-5 TRBV4-1 ASSKETPSNQPQH
. . TRBJ2-3 TRBV3-1 ASSQGWYSDTQY